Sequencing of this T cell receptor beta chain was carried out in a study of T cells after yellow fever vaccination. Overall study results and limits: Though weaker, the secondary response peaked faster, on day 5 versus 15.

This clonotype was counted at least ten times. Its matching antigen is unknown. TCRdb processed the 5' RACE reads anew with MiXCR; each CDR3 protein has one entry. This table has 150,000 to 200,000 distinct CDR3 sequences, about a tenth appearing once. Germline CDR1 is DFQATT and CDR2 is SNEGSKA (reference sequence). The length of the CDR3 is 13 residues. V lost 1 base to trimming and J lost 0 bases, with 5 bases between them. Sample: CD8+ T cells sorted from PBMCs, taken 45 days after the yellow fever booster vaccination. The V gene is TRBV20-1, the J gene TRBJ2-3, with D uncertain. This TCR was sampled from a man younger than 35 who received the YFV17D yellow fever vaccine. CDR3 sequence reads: CSARVVSTDTQYF. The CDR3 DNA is TGCAGTGCTAGAGTGGTGAGCACAGATACGCAGTATTTT.